This T cell receptor beta chain emerged from a study of CXCR3-negative and CXCR3-positive naive CD8 T cells. The authors prepared UMI-labeled TRB cDNA libraries by 5' RACE. TCRdb re-called the 5' RACE reads and shows each CDR3 protein once, DNA omitted. This table lists over 150,000 distinct CDR3 sequences. Study-wide points: Hydrophobicity of TRB CDR3s was greater in CXCR3-positive naive cells than in CXCR3-negative naive cells.

In germline, CDR1 is MGHRA, CDR2 YSYEKL. CDR3 size: 17 residues. For this clonotype: Its antigen is still unknown.

The sequenced sample consisted of naive CXCR3+ CD8+ T cells from blood. Subset: CD45RO-CCR7+CD27+CD95- naive CD8+ T cells expressing CXCR3 (TNR3+). This TCR derives from a human donor in good health. Some clones in this sample may be carry-over from other donors' samples. The chain carries TRBV4-1 and TRBJ2-2. CDR3 in amino acids: CASSLFGGTLNTGELFF.